Each of the 23 T cell receptor beta chains below was sequenced from the same sample in a study of T-cell memory formation after mild COVID-19. TCRdb passed the 5' RACE reads through MiXCR, listing each CDR3 protein once. The data show around 340,000 distinct CDR3 sequences, 10% to 15% seen once. Sample: PBMCs or a T cell subset sorted from them (not recorded which). The receptors come from a man aged 18 to 30 who had mild COVID-19 (a few samples of this study predate the infection). Cell type and time point are not known.

This chain uses TRBV4-1 with TRBJ2-7, with D hard to call. This CDR3 comprises 13 residues. Germline V CDR1 and CDR2: MGHRA, YSYEKL. Trimming took off 0 bases at V and 2 bases at J, with 5 bases between the two ends. The CDR3 sequence is CASSQDRPYEQYF. CDR3 sequence (DNA): TGCGCCAGCAGCCAAGACCGGCCCTACGAGCAGTACTTC.

The table lists this clonotype with many counts. The rearrangement joins TRBV7-2 to TRBJ2-1; 10 bases agree with TRBD2. The CDR3 contains 16 residues. In germline, CDR1 is SGHTA, CDR2 FQGNSA. The ends lost 5 bases at V and 6 bases at J; junction bases unmatched: 10. CDR3 DNA: TGTGCCAGCAGCATGCCGGCGGGACTAGCGACCAATGAGCAGTTCTTC. It yields the protein CASSMPAGLATNEQFF.

The rearrangement joins TRBV29-1 to TRBJ2-5; 10 bases are a match to TRBD1. The junction had 11 bases not matched to a gene; V was cut back by 7 bases and J by 3 bases. Germline assignment: CDR1 SQVTM and CDR2 ANQGSEA. The CDR3 covers 15 residues. The CDR3: CSGGPGQGSEETQYF. The CDR3 DNA reads as TGCAGCGGCGGACCGGGACAGGGGTCCGAAGAGACCCAGTACTTC.

The gene calls are TRBV6-6 and TRBJ1-1; D is unclear. The germline V and J ends were trimmed by 4 bases and 3 bases, with 12 bases remaining between them. The CDR3 has 14 amino acids. CDR1 and CDR2 from the germline V gene are MNHNY and SVGAGI (reference sequence). DNA for the CDR3: TGTGCCAGCAGTTCTCAACCGAGGGACACTGAAGCTTTCTTT. Its translation is CASSSQPRDTEAFF.

The sample holds a few counts of this clonotype. The V call is TRBV6-2 or TRBV6-3, the J call TRBJ1-5; 7 nucleotides match TRBD1. With V trimmed by 2 bases and J by 8 bases, 9 bases remained unmatched. CDR1 and CDR2 from the germline V gene are MNHEY and SVGEGT. CDR3 size: 15 residues. CDR3 sequence: CASSYIDRAYEPQHF. CDR3 DNA sequence: TGTGCCAGCAGTTACATCGACAGGGCTTATGAGCCCCAGCATTTT.

V and J are TRBV7-6 and TRBJ1-1; TRBD1 might be the D (5 bases). The germline V gene encodes CDR1 SGHVS and CDR2 FNYEAQ. This CDR3 has 14 residues. Trimming took off 9 bases at V and 1 base at J, with 15 bases between the two ends. The DNA for the CDR3 is TGTGCCAGTCTGATTAAGGGGAGGAACACTGAAGCTTTCTTT. Translation: CASLIKGRNTEAFF.

The chain carries TRBV4-3 and TRBJ2-1, with D possibly TRBD1 on 6 matching bases. V shed 5 bases and J shed 2 bases, with 10 bases lying between them. The CDR3 runs 14 residues. Per germline, CDR1 LGHNA and CDR2 YSLEER. In nucleotides, the CDR3 is TGCGCCAGCAGCGTGGGGGCTCCCTACAATGAGCAGTTCTTC. This translates into CASSVGAPYNEQFF.

There are a few counts of this clonotype. The rearrangement links TRBV4-3 to TRBJ2-1; D is uncertain. The CDR3 length is 14 residues. V shed 1 base and J shed 5 bases, with 9 bases lying between them. CDR1 is LGHNA, CDR2 YSLEER, per germline. CDR3: CASSQGVSDNEQFF. Here the CDR3 DNA reads TGCGCCAGCAGCCAAGGCGTCTCGGACAATGAGCAGTTCTTC.

The sample holds many counts of this clonotype. The chain links TRBV12-3 or TRBV12-4 to TRBJ2-7, with TRBD1 matching 7 bases. J was trimmed by 0 bases and V by 8 bases; bases with no gene match: 4. This CDR3 contains 13 residues. The CDR3 DNA follows: TGTGCCAGCGGCCGGGACAGCTCCTACGAGCAGTACTTC. Protein: CASGRDSSYEQYF.

The rearrangement joins TRBV12-3 or TRBV12-4 to TRBJ1-5, with no clear D. With 4 bases removed from V and 4 bases from J, the gap between germline ends came to 8 bases. The CDR3 length is 13 residues. CDR3 loop: CASSSHDNQPQHF. CDR3 DNA sequence: TGTGCCAGCAGTTCTCATGATAATCAGCCCCAGCATTTT.

This clonotype has a handful of counts. The genes are TRBV7-9 and TRBJ1-1; 12 positions agree with TRBD1. J lost 3 bases, V lost 5 bases, and 10 bases had no gene match. Looked up from germline, CDR1 is SEHNR and CDR2 is FQNEAQ (reference sequence). The CDR3 has 17 amino acids. The CDR3 loop is CASSAGQGAAWDTEAFF. CDR3 sequence (DNA): TGTGCCAGCAGCGCGGGACAGGGGGCCGCCTGGGACACTGAAGCTTTCTTT.

V and J are TRBV4-2 and TRBJ2-7; D possibly corresponds to TRBD1 (5 bases). This CDR3 spans 14 amino acids. V was shortened by 0 bases and J by 1 base, with 7 bases between the two germline ends. CDR1 and CDR2 from the germline V gene are LGHNA and YNFKEQ. CDR3 nucleotide sequence: TGTGCCAGCAGCCAAGAGACAGTGTCCTACGAGCAGTACTTC. This sequence encodes CASSQETVSYEQYF.

This clonotype was recorded only once. The gene calls are TRBV7-2 and TRBJ1-6; D call uncertain. The CDR3 has 16 residues. Trimming left V 1 base short and J 6 bases short, with 13 bases between. CDR1 and CDR2 (germline): SGHTA, FQGNSA. As DNA, the CDR3 is TGTGCCAGCAGCTTAGGACTGGGGTATCCTAATTCACCCCTCCACTTT. As protein: CASSLGLGYPNSPLHF. Looking up the rest from reference TRBV7-2 and TRBJ1-6 gives the full variable domain: GAGVSQSPSNKVTEKGKDVELRCDPISGHTALYWYRQSLGQGLEFLIYFQGNSAPDKSGLPSDRFSAERTGGSVSTLTIQRTQQEDSAVYLCASSLGLGYPNSPLHFGNGTRLTVT.

The chain carries TRBV4-2 and TRBJ1-2; D may be TRBD1 (6 bases). Deletions cut 0 bases from V and 1 base from J, with 12 bases between. This CDR3 is 16 amino acids long. Germline V gives CDR1 LGHNA, CDR2 YNFKEQ. CDR3 coding DNA: TGTGCCAGCAGCCAAGAGGCAGGGGCTCTTAACTATGGCTACACCTTC. This gives the protein CASSQEAGALNYGYTF.

This chain connects TRBV5-1 to TRBJ1-2; no definite D call. Trimming stripped 0 bases from V and 8 bases from J, with 8 bases between. The CDR3 spans 12 residues. CDR1 SGHRS and CDR2 YFSETQ come from the germline V gene. The CDR3 DNA reads as TGCGCCAGCAGCTTGGATGGTAACGGCTACACCTTC. Translated, it gives CASSLDGNGYTF.

A few counts support this clonotype. The chain has TRBV4-3 and TRBJ1-1, with TRBD1 identical over 9 bases. In germline, CDR1 is LGHNA, CDR2 YSLEER. J was trimmed by 2 bases and V by 4 bases; bases with no gene match: 8. The CDR3 spans 16 residues. The CDR3 region is CASSRNRQGVNTEAFF. CDR3 sequence (DNA): TGCGCCAGCAGCCGCAACAGACAGGGGGTAAACACTGAAGCTTTCTTT.

The J gene is TRBJ1-1, the V gene TRBV7-9; no definite D call. The CDR3 is made up of 12 amino acids. Trimming took off 1 base at V and 6 bases at J, with 6 bases between the two ends. Germline V gene data show CDR1 as SEHNR and CDR2 as FQNEAQ (reference sequence). The CDR3 region has the DNA TGTGCCAGCAGCTTAGATGGCTCTGAAGCTTTCTTT. Its translation is CASSLDGSEAFF.

This sequence joins TRBV4-3 and TRBJ1-4; D is possibly TRBD1 (5 bases). V was pared by 4 bases and J by 8 bases, with 17 bases between. Looked up from germline, CDR1 is LGHNA and CDR2 is YSLEER. The CDR3 totals 15 residues. The DNA for the CDR3 is TGCGCCAGCAGCCGTAAGGGGCTGTCTCTAGAAAAACTGTTTTTT. Translated, it gives CASSRKGLSLEKLFF.

This clonotype was counted only a few times. The chain uses TRBV9 and TRBJ2-3, with D perhaps matching TRBD2 (5 bases). V shed 2 bases and J shed 6 bases, with 13 bases lying between them. CDR1 and CDR2 (germline): SGDLS, YYNGEE. The length of the CDR3 is 14 residues. The CDR3 DNA is TGTGCCAGCAGCGTGCGGCCTAGCCCCGATACGCAGTATTTT. Translated, it gives CASSVRPSPDTQYF.

This chain links TRBV4-3 with TRBJ1-6; D call uncertain. Trimming pared 1 base from V and 9 bases from J, leaving 16 bases between. The CDR3 runs to 16 residues. CDR1 LGHNA and CDR2 YSLEER come from the germline V gene. In DNA form, the CDR3 reads TGCGCCAGCAGCCAAGGGGCGGTGGCTATAATTTCACCCCTCCACTTT. Protein product: CASSQGAVAIISPLHF.

The chain recombines TRBV24-1 with TRBJ2-5; D remains ambiguous. V dropped 3 bases and J dropped 4 bases, with 14 bases sitting between them. There are 15 residues in the CDR3. The germline V gene has CDR1 KGHDR and CDR2 SFDVKD. CDR3 nucleotide sequence: TGTGCCACCAGTGATCCGACGAAGGGTCTAGAGACCCAGTACTTC. Amino acids: CATSDPTKGLETQYF.

This clonotype turned up a few times. The chain employs TRBV10-3 and TRBJ1-1; TRBD1 might be the D (6 bases). The germline V gene has CDR1 ENHRY and CDR2 SYGVKD. The CDR3 is 14 residues long. Trimming stripped 2 bases from V and 1 base from J, with 8 bases between. DNA for the CDR3: TGTGCCATCAGTGAGCCAGGGGCGAACACTGAAGCTTTCTTT. It yields the protein CAISEPGANTEAFF.

The gene calls are TRBV12-3 or TRBV12-4 and TRBJ2-2, with D unresolved. V lost 4 bases to trimming and J lost 4 bases, with 10 bases between them. CDR3 length: 14 amino acids. The CDR3 DNA is TGTGCCAGCAGTTATAGTGCGCCCACCGGGGAGCTGTTTTTT. It yields the protein CASSYSAPTGELFF.